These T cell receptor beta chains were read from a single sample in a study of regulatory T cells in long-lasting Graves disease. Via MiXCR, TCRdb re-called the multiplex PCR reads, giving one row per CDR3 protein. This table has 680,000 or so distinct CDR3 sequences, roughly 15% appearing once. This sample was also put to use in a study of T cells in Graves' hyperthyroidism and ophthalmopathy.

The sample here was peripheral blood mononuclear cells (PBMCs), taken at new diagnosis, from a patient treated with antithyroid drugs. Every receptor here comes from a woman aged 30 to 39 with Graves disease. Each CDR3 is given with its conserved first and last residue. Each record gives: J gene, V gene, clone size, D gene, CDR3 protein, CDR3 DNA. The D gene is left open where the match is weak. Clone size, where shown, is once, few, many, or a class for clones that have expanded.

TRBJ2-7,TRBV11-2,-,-,CASSLVRQNYEQWF,TGTGCCAGCAGCTTAGTGCGTCAGAACTACGAGCAGTGGTTC
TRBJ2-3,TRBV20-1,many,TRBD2,CSATGTSGRTDTQYF,TGCAGTGCCACCGGGACTAGCGGGCGCACAGATACGCAGTATTTT
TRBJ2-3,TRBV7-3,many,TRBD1,CASSTGVVDTQYF,TGTGCCAGCAGCACAGGGGTGGTAGATACGCAGTATTTT
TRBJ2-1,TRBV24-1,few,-,CATSDRNPINNEQFF,TGTGCCACCAGTGACAGGAACCCAATAAACAATGAGCAGTTCTTC
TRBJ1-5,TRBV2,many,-,CASSKSDPHQPQHF,TGTGCCAGCAGTAAGTCGGACCCCCATCAGCCCCAGCATTTT
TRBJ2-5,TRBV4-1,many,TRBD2,CASSRGLAGEETQYF,TGTGCCAGCTCACGGGGACTAGCGGGGGAAGAGACCCAGTACTTC
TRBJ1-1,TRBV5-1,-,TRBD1,CASSMTGTQEAFF,TGTGCCAGCAGCATGACAGGGACACAAGAAGCTTTCTTT
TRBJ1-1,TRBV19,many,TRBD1,CASSMRSGGRGTEAFF,TGTGCCAGTAGTATGAGGTCAGGGGGTCGCGGCACTGAAGCTTTCTTT
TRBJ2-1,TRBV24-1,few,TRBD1,CATSDRVRADNEQFF,TGTGCCACCTCTGACAGGGTAAGGGCCGACAATGAGCAGTTCTTC
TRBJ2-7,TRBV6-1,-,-,CASSEGGPRQYF,TGTGCCAGCAGTGAAGGGGGTCCCCGGCAGTACTTC
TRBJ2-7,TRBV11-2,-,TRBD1,CASSSILVQGAGEQYF,TGTGCCAGCAGTTCAATACTGGTACAGGGGGCAGGTGAGCAGTACTTC
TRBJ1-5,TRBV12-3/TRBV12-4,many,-,CASSLPVEPQHF,TGTGCCAGCAGCTTGCCTGTTGAGCCCCAGCATTTT
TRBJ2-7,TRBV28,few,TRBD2,CAIRASGPYEQYF,TGTGCCATAAGAGCTAGCGGACCCTACGAGCAGTACTTC
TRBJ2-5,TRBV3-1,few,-,CASSRSGGYQETQYF,TGTGCCAGCAGTCGCTCCGGGGGTTACCAAGAGACCCAGTACTTC
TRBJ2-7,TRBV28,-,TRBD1,CASSLSRGQNEQYF,TGTGCCAGCAGCCTTTCCAGGGGGCAGAACGAGCAGTACTTC
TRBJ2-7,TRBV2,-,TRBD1,CASSEAGDRDYEQYF,TGTGCCAGCAGTGAAGCTGGGGACAGGGACTACGAGCAGTACTTC
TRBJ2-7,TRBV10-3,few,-,CAITPSAKALF,TGTGCCATCACCCCTAGCGCGAAGGCCCTCTTC
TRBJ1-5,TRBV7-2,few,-,CASSHPGSNQPQHF,TGTGCCAGCAGCCACCCGGGAAGCAATCAGCCCCAGCATTTT
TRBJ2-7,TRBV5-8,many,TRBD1,CASTRLETGEYEQYF,TGTGCCAGCACCCGACTTGAGACAGGGGAGTACGAGCAGTACTTC